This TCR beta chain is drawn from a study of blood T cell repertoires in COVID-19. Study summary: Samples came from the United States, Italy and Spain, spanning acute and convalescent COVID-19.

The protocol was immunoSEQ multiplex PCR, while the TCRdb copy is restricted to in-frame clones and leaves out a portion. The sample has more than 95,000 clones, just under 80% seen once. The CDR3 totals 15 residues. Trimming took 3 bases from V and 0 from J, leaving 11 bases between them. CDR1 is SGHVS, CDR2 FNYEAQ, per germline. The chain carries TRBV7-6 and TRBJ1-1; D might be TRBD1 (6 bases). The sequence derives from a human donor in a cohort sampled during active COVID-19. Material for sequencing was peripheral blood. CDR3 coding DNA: TGTGCCAGCAGCTTTTCGACAGGTCTGAACACTGAAGCTTTCTTT. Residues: CASSFSTGLNTEAFF.